The 19 T cell receptor beta chains below come from one sample, sequenced in a study of OX40 agonist ivuxolimab in advanced cancers. Generated by immunoSEQ multiplex PCR, the TCRdb table keeps only in-frame clones and is missing some. The sample consists of approximately 26,000 clones, more than 75% of them appearing once. The material sequenced was CD4+ or CD8+ T cells sorted from blood, taken in a trial of the OX40 agonist ivuxolimab. The source is an adult with an advanced solid tumor such as melanoma, head and neck, liver or kidney cancer.

Here the CDR3 reads CASSQLSGQGRVDTEAFF. For the CDR3, the DNA is TGTGCCAGCAGCCAACTGTCGGGACAGGGCAGGGTGGACACTGAAGCTTTCTTT. The chain uses TRBV4-2 and TRBJ1-1, with 9 bases fitting TRBD1. Germline values: CDR1 LGHNA, CDR2 YNFKEQ. The CDR3 length is 18 residues. The junction had 13 bases not matched to a gene; V was cut back by 2 bases and J by 3 bases.

The CDR3 DNA is TGTGCCAGCAGTGAAAAGAGGGGGACTAGCCCGCAAGAGACCCAGTACTTC. Translating it yields CASSEKRGTSPQETQYF. The chain joins TRBV25-1 to TRBJ2-5; TRBD2 agrees at 9 bases. The V and J ends lost 2 bases and 2 bases, in that order; junction bases with no gene match: 9. The CDR3 runs to 17 residues. Germline V gives CDR1 MGHDK, CDR2 SYGVNS.

This clone has only one observation. This chain uses TRBV16 with TRBJ1-2, with D perhaps TRBD1 (5 bases). V shed 4 bases and J shed 6 bases, with 15 bases lying between them. Germline CDR1 KGHSY, CDR2 FQNENV. The CDR3 has 14 residues. This CDR3 reads CASSPLQATDGYTF. The CDR3 coding sequence is TGTGCCAGCAGCCCGTTACAGGCGACGGATGGCTACACCTTC.

The CDR3 protein is CASSLTGGRGSPLHF. The CDR3 bases are TGTGCCAGCAGTCTGACTGGGGGGCGAGGTTCACCCCTCCACTTT. The chain employs TRBV27 and TRBJ1-6; a weak D match, TRBD1 (6 bases). The germline V and J ends were trimmed by 5 bases and 9 bases, with 17 bases remaining between them. Germline-derived CDR1 and CDR2 are MNHEY and SMNVEV (reference sequence). The CDR3 consists of 15 residues.

The chain carries TRBV7-6 and TRBJ2-3; TRBD1 aligns across 10 bases. The CDR3 runs to 15 residues. Germline V CDR1 and CDR2: SGHVS, FNYEAQ. V shed 1 base, J shed 5 bases, and the junction held 3 bases outside the gene matches. CDR3 sequence: CASSLVGQGKDTQYF. Here the CDR3 DNA reads TGTGCCAGCAGCTTAGTGGGACAGGGGAAAGATACGCAGTATTTT.

The count of this clone is one. The V call is TRBV7-3, the J call TRBJ2-1, with D maybe TRBD2 (5 bases). With 4 bases removed from V and 6 bases from J, the gap between germline ends came to 10 bases. Germline V gene sequence: CDR1 SGHTA, CDR2 FQGTGA. The CDR3 covers 13 residues. The CDR3 protein is CASSSLGGNEQFF. The CDR3 nucleotides read TGTGCCAGCAGCTCCTTAGGAGGCAATGAGCAGTTCTTC.

The chain joins TRBV7-3 to TRBJ1-2, with 9 positions matching TRBD1. From germline, CDR1 is SGHTA and CDR2 FQGTGA. V was clipped by 5 bases and J by 6 bases; unmatched bases: 10. CDR3 length: 15 amino acids. DNA of the CDR3: TGTGCCAGCAGCCAGCGACAGGGGGACGTGCATGGCTACACCTTC. Protein product: CASSQRQGDVHGYTF.

The genes are TRBV7-8 and TRBJ1-5; D remains ambiguous. Trimming took off 0 bases at V and 5 bases at J, with 11 bases between the two ends. The CDR3 runs 15 residues. Per the germline V gene, CDR1 is SGHVS and CDR2 is FQNEAQ. The CDR3 nucleotides are TGTGCCAGCAGCTTAGCAGGGAACGCAGATCAGCCCCAGCATTTT. It is translated as CASSLAGNADQPQHF.

The CDR3 here is CASSLMSGYDEQYF. The CDR3 region has the DNA TGTGCCAGCAGCTTAATGTCAGGGTACGACGAGCAGTACTTC. The gene calls are TRBV7-9 and TRBJ2-7, with D perhaps matching TRBD1 (5 bases). CDR3 length: 14 residues. Deletions cut 2 bases from V and 5 bases from J, with 13 bases between. Germline V gene data show CDR1 as SEHNR and CDR2 as FQNEAQ (reference sequence).

This clone was seen ten or more times. The chain uses TRBV11-2 and TRBJ1-5; D is perhaps TRBD1 (6 bases). The CDR3 is made up of 16 amino acids. Germline loops: CDR1 SGHAT, CDR2 FQNNGV. Trimming took 6 bases from V and 0 from J, leaving 15 bases between them. The CDR3 is CASRPPGQFSNQPQHF. The CDR3 DNA sequence: TGTGCCAGCAGGCCCCCCGGACAGTTTAGCAATCAGCCCCAGCATTTT. The full variable domain, rest sourced from reference TRBV11-2 and TRBJ1-5, is EAGVAQSPRYKIIEKRQSVAFWCNPISGHATLYWYQQILGQGPKLLIQFQNNGVVDDSQLPKDRFSAERLKGVDSTLKIQPAKLEDSAVYLCASRPPGQFSNQPQHFGDGTRLSIL.

V gene TRBV7-8 combines with J gene TRBJ2-1; 8 nucleotides agree with TRBD2. Germline-derived CDR1 and CDR2 are SGHVS and FQNEAQ. This CDR3 comprises 14 residues. V lost 3 bases to trimming and J lost 4 bases; unmatched junction nucleotides: 2. The CDR3 region has the DNA TGTGCCAGCAGCTTGGCGGGGGGTTACAATGAGCAGTTCTTC. The encoded protein is CASSLAGGYNEQFF.

V usage is TRBV7-7 and J usage is TRBJ2-6; possibly TRBD2 for D (6 bases). The CDR3 contains 15 residues. Germline-derived CDR1 and CDR2 are SSHAT and FNYEAQ (reference sequence). V was trimmed by 0 bases and J by 7 bases, leaving 10 bases between them. The CDR3: CASSLALGRANVLTF. In DNA form, the CDR3 reads TGTGCCAGCAGCTTAGCCCTCGGGAGAGCCAACGTCCTGACTTTC.

This sequence joins TRBV27 and TRBJ2-5, with TRBD1 matching over 11 bases. There are 15 residues in the CDR3. V lost 7 bases, J lost 4 bases, and 8 bases stayed unmatched. Germline CDR1 is MNHEY and CDR2 is SMNVEV (reference sequence). The chain's CDR3 is CASTHRTGGPETQYF. The CDR3, as DNA: TGTGCCAGCACCCACAGGACAGGGGGCCCAGAGACCCAGTACTTC.

The chain has TRBV27 and TRBJ2-3, with 8 bases that match TRBD2. V shed 4 bases and J 5 bases; nucleotides not matched to a gene: 11. The CDR3 is made up of 16 amino acids. From germline, CDR1 is MNHEY and CDR2 SMNVEV (reference sequence). CDR3 protein: CASSSLRRGALDTQYF. The DNA of the CDR3 is TGTGCCAGCAGTTCACTACGGCGGGGGGCCCTAGATACGCAGTATTTT.

This clone was seen only once. The chain has TRBV7-9 and TRBJ2-3; 7 bases agree with TRBD2. J gave up 2 bases and V 5 bases, and 4 bases lay outside the gene matches. This CDR3 is built from 14 residues. Germline V gene data show CDR1 as SEHNR and CDR2 as FQNEAQ (reference sequence). The CDR3 loop is CASSGGGTTDTQYF. The CDR3 DNA reads as TGTGCCAGCAGCGGGGGAGGGACCACAGATACGCAGTATTTT.

The rearrangement links TRBV6-1 to TRBJ2-1, with a tentative D call TRBD2 (5 bases). The CDR3 has 13 amino acids. Germline lookup yields CDR1 MNHNS and CDR2 SASEGT. Trimming removed 6 bases from V and 14 bases from J, with 20 bases in between. In nucleotides, the CDR3 is TGTGCCAGCAGACCAACCCTCGGGGTAAGGGAGTTCTTC. Its translation: CASRPTLGVREFF.

The chain employs TRBV9 and TRBJ2-1; D could derive from TRBD1 or TRBD2 (5 bases each). Germline V gene lookup returns CDR1 SGDLS and CDR2 YYNGEE. V was cut by 3 bases and J by 6 bases, with 16 bases left in between. The CDR3 is made up of 15 amino acids. DNA for the CDR3: TGTGCCAGCAGCGGCCTCTTTGGGGGAGCCAATGAGCAGTTCTTC. Protein product: CASSGLFGGANEQFF.

V is TRBV6-4 and J is TRBJ1-1, with TRBD1 identical over 7 bases. The CDR3 runs to 13 residues. Germline loops: CDR1 MRHNA, CDR2 SNTAGT. Trimming took 2 bases from V and 11 from J; bases not matched to a gene: 8. CDR3 loop: CASSDRDRGLAFF. The CDR3 DNA sequence: TGTGCCAGCAGTGACCGGGACAGAGGCCTGGCTTTCTTT.

By share of the sample, this clone is large. The chain is built from TRBV28 and TRBJ2-1, with 14 bases identical to TRBD2. The CDR3 consists of 14 residues. Germline CDR1 and CDR2: MDHEN and SYDVKM. The V segment lost 5 bases and the J segment 9 bases; nucleotides outside the gene matches: 3. The CDR3 DNA reads TGTGCCAGCAGTCGACTAGCGGGAGGGAGTGAGCAGTTCTTC. It codes for CASSRLAGGSEQFF.